The sequence of this TCR beta chain was determined in a study of blood T cell repertoires in COVID-19. On the study more broadly: The United States, Italy and Spain supplied acute and convalescent COVID-19 samples. Nucleic acid was either cDNA or gDNA, and it came from T cells, B-cell-depleted T cells, or PBMCs.

Germline V gives CDR1 MNHNY, CDR2 SVGAGI (reference sequence). V lost 7 bases and J lost 1, with 13 bases in between. The CDR3 sequence is 14 residues long. Enrolment of Seattle patients took place during active infection, and they were followed longitudinally. Source study methods: Quantification of nucleated cells was approximated via reference gene primer amplification. The data were produced by immunoSEQ multiplex PCR, yet TCRdb's version contains in-frame clones alone and is incomplete. V and J calls and clone size are given by that table; D and trimming were obtained from the DNA. The sample lists approximately 250,000 clones, approximately 85% occurring once.

The receptor was isolated from a man in his forties or fifties with COVID-19, enrolled during active disease. This sequence joins TRBV6-6 and TRBJ2-5; perhaps TRBD1 as D (7 bases). Sequences were obtained from peripheral blood. CDR3 in DNA: TGTGCCAGCATGCGGGACAGCATCCAAGAGACCCAGTACTTC. Protein product: CASMRDSIQETQYF.